This TCR beta chain is from a study of cytomegalovirus exposure and HLA in healthy donors. V shed 5 bases and J 3 bases; nucleotides not matched to a gene: 7. Germline loops: CDR1 PRHDT, CDR2 FYEKMQ (reference sequence). This CDR3 region has 14 residues. With regard to this clone: What it recognizes is unknown.

Study results and caveats: Excluded: some indistinguishable V segments such as TRBV6-2 and TRBV6-3. Across donors, presence/absence analyses took sequencing depth to be roughly uniform. Analysis performed later showed TCR beta chains linked to HLA being more clonally expanded than equally common others.

Vbeta (60) and Jbeta (13) primers were used in the PCR. Only in-frame clones appear in the TCRdb table, and some are missing; sequencing was by immunoSEQ multiplex PCR. The sample has more than 140,000 clones, roughly 80% seen once. The chain has TRBV13 and TRBJ2-7; TRBD1 aligns across 7 bases. This TCR was sampled from a female donor in good health and CMV-seronegative. The specimen sequenced was PBMCs. Written as DNA, the CDR3 is TGTGCCAGCAGCACGGACAGGAGAGGCTACGAGCAGTACTTC. Amino acid sequence: CASSTDRRGYEQYF.